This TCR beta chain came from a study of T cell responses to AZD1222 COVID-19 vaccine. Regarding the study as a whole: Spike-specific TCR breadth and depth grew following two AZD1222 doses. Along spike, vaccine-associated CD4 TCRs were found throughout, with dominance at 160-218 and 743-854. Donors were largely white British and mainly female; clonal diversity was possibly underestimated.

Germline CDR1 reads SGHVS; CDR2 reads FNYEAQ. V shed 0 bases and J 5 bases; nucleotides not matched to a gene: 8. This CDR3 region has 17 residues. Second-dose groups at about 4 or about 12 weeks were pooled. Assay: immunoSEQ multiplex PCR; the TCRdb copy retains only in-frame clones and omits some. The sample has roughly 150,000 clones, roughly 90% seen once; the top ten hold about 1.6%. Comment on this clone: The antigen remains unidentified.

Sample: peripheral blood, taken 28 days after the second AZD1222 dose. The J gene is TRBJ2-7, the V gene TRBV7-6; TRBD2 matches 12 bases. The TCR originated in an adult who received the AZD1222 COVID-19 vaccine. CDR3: CASSLAVLAGGLDEQYF. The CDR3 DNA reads TGTGCCAGCAGCTTAGCGGTCCTAGCGGGGGGGCTGGACGAGCAGTACTTC.